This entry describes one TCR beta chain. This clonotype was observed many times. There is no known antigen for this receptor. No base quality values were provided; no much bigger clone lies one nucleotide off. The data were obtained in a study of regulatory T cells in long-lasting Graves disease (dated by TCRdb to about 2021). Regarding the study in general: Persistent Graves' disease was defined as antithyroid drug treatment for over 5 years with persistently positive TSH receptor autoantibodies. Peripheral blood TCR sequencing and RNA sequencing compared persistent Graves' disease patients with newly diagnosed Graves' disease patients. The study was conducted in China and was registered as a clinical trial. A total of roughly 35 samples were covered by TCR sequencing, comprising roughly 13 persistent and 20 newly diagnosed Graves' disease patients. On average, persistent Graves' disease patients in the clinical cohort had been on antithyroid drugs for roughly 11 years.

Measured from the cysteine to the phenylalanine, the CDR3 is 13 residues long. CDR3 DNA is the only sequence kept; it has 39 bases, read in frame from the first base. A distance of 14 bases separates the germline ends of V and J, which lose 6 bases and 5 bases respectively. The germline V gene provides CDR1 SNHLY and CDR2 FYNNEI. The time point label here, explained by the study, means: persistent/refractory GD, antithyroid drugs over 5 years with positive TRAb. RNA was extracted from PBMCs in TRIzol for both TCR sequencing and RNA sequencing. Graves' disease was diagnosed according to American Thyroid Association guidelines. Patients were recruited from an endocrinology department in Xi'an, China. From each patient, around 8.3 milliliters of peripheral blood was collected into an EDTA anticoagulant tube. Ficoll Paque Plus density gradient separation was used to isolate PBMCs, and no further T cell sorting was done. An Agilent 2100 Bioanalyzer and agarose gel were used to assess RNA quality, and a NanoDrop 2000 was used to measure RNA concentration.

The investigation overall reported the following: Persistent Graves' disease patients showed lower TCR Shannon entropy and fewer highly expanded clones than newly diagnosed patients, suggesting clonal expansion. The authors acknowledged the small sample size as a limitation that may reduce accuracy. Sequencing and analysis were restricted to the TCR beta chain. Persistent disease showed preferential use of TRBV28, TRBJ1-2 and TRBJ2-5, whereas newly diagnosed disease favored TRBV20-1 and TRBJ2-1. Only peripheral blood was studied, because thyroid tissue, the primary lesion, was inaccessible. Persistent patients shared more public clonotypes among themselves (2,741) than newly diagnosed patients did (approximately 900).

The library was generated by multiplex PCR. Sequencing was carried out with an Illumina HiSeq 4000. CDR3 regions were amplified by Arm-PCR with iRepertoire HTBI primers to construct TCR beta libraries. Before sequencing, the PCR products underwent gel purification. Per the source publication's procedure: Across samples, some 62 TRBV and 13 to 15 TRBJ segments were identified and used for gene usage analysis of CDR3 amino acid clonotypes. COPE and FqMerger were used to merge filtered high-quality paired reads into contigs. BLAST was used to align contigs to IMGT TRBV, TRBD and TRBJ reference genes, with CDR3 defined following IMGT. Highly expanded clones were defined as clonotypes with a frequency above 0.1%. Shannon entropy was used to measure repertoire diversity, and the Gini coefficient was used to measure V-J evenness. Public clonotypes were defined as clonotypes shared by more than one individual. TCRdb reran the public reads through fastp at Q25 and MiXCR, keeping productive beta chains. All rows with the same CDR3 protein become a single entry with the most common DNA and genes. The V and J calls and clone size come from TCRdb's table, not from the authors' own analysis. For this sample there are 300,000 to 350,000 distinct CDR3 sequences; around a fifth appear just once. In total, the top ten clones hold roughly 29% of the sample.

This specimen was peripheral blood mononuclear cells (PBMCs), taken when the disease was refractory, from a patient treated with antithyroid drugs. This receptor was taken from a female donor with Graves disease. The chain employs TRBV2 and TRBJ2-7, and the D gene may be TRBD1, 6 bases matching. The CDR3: CASRATGSNEQYF. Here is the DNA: TGTGCCAGCAGGGCAACAGGGTCGAACGAGCAGTACTTC.